Listed here are 21 T cell receptor beta chains from one sample, sequenced in a study of T-cell memory formation after mild COVID-19. TCRdb processed the 5' RACE reads anew with MiXCR; each CDR3 protein has one entry. The sample consists of approximately 190,000 distinct CDR3 sequences, about a sixth of them appearing once. Sequencing was carried out using PBMCs or a T cell subset sorted from them (not recorded which). The receptors here all came from an adult woman who had mild COVID-19 (a few samples of this study predate the infection). Cell type and time point are not known.

The chain carries TRBV20-1 and TRBJ1-1; no reliable D call. The CDR3 is made up of 15 amino acids. Germline assignment: CDR1 DFQATT and CDR2 SNEGSKA (reference sequence). Trimming cost V 0 bases and J 2 bases, with 13 bases left between them. This CDR3 is CSARDSLTRNTEAFF. The CDR3 DNA follows: TGCAGTGCTAGAGACAGTCTCACGAGAAACACTGAAGCTTTCTTT.

This clonotype was observed a handful of times. The rearrangement joins TRBV24-1 to TRBJ2-1, with 7 bases matching TRBD1. The junction had 7 bases not matched to a gene; V was cut back by 7 bases and J by 5 bases. CDR3 length: 14 amino acids. Germline V gene data show CDR1 as KGHDR and CDR2 as SFDVKD. The CDR3 nucleotides are TGTGCCACCAGCCTACCCGACAGGGACAATGAGCAGTTCTTC. Amino acid sequence: CATSLPDRDNEQFF.

V gene TRBV5-8 combines with J gene TRBJ2-5, with TRBD1 identical over 7 bases. Germline V gene lookup returns CDR1 SGHTS and CDR2 YDEGEE. After removal of 3 bases from V and 0 bases from J, the junction contained 5 bases not matched to a gene. The CDR3 is 15 amino acids. The DNA of the CDR3 is TGTGCCAGCAGCTGGGGGACAGCCTACCAAGAGACCCAGTACTTC. It codes for CASSWGTAYQETQYF.

This rearrangement joins TRBV7-2 to TRBJ1-1; no definite D call. Looked up from germline, CDR1 is SGHTA and CDR2 is FQGNSA. This CDR3 is built from 12 residues. V lost 3 bases and J 7 bases, leaving 9 bases between the germline ends. The DNA of the CDR3 is TGTGCCAGCAGCTTTCAGGACGATGAAGCTTTCTTT. Its protein is CASSFQDDEAFF.

V and J are TRBV7-6 and TRBJ1-6; D unclear. The V gene lost 3 bases and the J gene lost 4 bases, with 13 bases spanning the gap. Germline V gene sequence: CDR1 SGHVS, CDR2 FNYEAQ. This CDR3 spans 16 amino acids. CDR3 sequence reads: CASSFGPPSYNSPLHF. For the CDR3, the DNA is TGTGCCAGCAGCTTCGGTCCTCCTAGTTATAATTCACCCCTCCACTTT.

The chain carries TRBV20-1 and TRBJ2-7; TRBD2 aligns across 7 bases. The trim removed 3 bases at V and 9 bases at J, leaving 11 bases unmatched. Germline V lookup: CDR1 DFQATT, CDR2 SNEGSKA (reference sequence). CDR3 length: 13 amino acids. CDR3: CSASHRTSKGQYF. For the CDR3, the DNA is TGCAGTGCTAGCCACCGGACTAGTAAAGGGCAGTACTTC.

This clonotype was found many times. V gene TRBV12-3 or TRBV12-4 combines with J gene TRBJ2-1, with TRBD2 identical over 9 bases. V trimming: 2 bases; J trimming: 5 bases; junction bases outside the gene matches: 1. The CDR3 consists of 14 residues. The CDR3: CASSLLAGNNEQFF. The CDR3 coding sequence is TGTGCCAGCAGTTTACTAGCGGGGAACAATGAGCAGTTCTTC.

This clonotype was counted at least ten times. The V and J genes are TRBV7-2 and TRBJ2-5; D may be TRBD1 or TRBD2 (6 bases each). Between the trimmed V and J ends, which lost 1 base and 4 bases, there was a span of 13 bases. The CDR3 consists of 15 residues. Per germline, CDR1 SGHTA and CDR2 FQGNSA. CDR3 coding DNA: TGTGCCAGCAGCTTAGGGGGGGCGAGGGCAGAGACCCAGTACTTC. Translated, it gives CASSLGGARAETQYF.

The J gene is TRBJ1-2, the V gene TRBV5-4; tentative D call: TRBD1 (6 bases). Germline V gene data show CDR1 as SGHNT and CDR2 as YYREEE (reference sequence). The V and J ends lost 2 bases and 2 bases respectively, with 13 bases between them. This CDR3 has 15 residues. In DNA form, the CDR3 reads TGTGCCAGCAGCTTCCGGGCCCAGGGGAACTATGGCTACACCTTC. This codes for CASSFRAQGNYGYTF.

This clonotype was seen only a few times. This rearrangement joins TRBV20-1 to TRBJ2-2; no reliable D call. Germline V gives CDR1 DFQATT, CDR2 SNEGSKA (reference sequence). V shed 1 base and J shed 1 base, with 4 bases lying between them. The CDR3 is 13 amino acids. The chain's CDR3 is CSARGGNTGELFF. CDR3 coding DNA: TGCAGTGCTAGAGGGGGGAACACCGGGGAGCTGTTTTTT.

This clonotype was seen more than once but under ten times. The J gene is TRBJ2-2, the V gene TRBV6-5; 8 bases align to TRBD1. Germline V gene sequence: CDR1 MNHEY, CDR2 SVGAGI. The CDR3 is 17 amino acids. Trimming took 4 bases from V and 6 from J; bases not matched to a gene: 13. CDR3 sequence: CASSSVLRTGIPGELFF. The CDR3 coding sequence is TGTGCCAGCAGTTCCGTCTTAAGGACAGGGATTCCCGGGGAGCTGTTTTTT.

This clonotype was seen ten or more times. This rearrangement joins TRBV20-1 to TRBJ2-3; D is possibly TRBD1 (6 bases). This CDR3 is 15 amino acids long. The V gene's germline CDR1 is DFQATT and CDR2 SNEGSKA (reference sequence). V lost 0 bases and J 2 bases, leaving 12 bases between the germline ends. The CDR3 nucleotides read TGCAGTGCTAGAGATCGGAGACAGGCCACAGATACGCAGTATTTT. Protein product: CSARDRRQATDTQYF.

This clonotype was picked up a small number of times. The chain employs TRBV5-1 and TRBJ2-7; no clear D gene. Germline CDR1 and CDR2: SGHRS and YFSETQ. The V and J ends lost 1 base and 0 bases respectively, with 8 bases between them. The CDR3 has 14 residues. In DNA, the CDR3 is TGCGCCAGCAGCTTGTGGCAGACCTCCTACGAGCAGTACTTC. Its translation is CASSLWQTSYEQYF.

This clonotype was counted ten times or more. The V call is TRBV2, the J call TRBJ2-3; D is perhaps TRBD1 (5 bases). Germline V gene data show CDR1 as SNHLY and CDR2 as FYNNEI. The CDR3 consists of 15 residues. V lost 3 bases to trimming and J lost 0 bases, with 10 bases between them. CDR3 DNA: TGTGCCAGCAGTGATGTCCGACAGAGCACAGATACGCAGTATTTT. This sequence encodes CASSDVRQSTDTQYF.

The chain is built from TRBV3-1 and TRBJ2-1; D might be TRBD2 (7 bases). Germline CDR1 LGHDT, CDR2 YNNKEL (reference sequence). The CDR3 consists of 16 residues. V shed 1 base and J shed 3 bases, with 13 bases lying between them. CDR3 nucleotide sequence: TGTGCCAGCAGCCAAGGGGGGGGCGGCCTCTACAATGAGCAGTTCTTC. Translating gives CASSQGGGGLYNEQFF.

The rearrangement joins TRBV7-9 to TRBJ2-5; TRBD2 aligns across 8 bases. The V gene end was trimmed by 3 bases and the J gene end by 1 base; junction bases not matched to a gene: 7. CDR1 and CDR2 (germline): SEHNR, FQNEAQ (reference sequence). The CDR3 totals 16 residues. For the CDR3, the DNA is TGTGCCAGCAGCTTTACCACTAGCGGATTCCAAGAGACCCAGTACTTC. Protein sequence: CASSFTTSGFQETQYF.

The chain carries TRBV5-1 and TRBJ1-4; D possibly corresponds to TRBD1 (5 bases). This CDR3 is built from 15 residues. Trimming removed 2 bases from V and 0 bases from J, with 8 bases in between. Germline V gene lookup returns CDR1 SGHRS and CDR2 YFSETQ. The CDR3 spells CASSFLGATNEKLFF. As DNA, the CDR3 is TGCGCCAGCAGCTTCTTGGGGGCAACTAATGAAAAACTGTTTTTT.

This clonotype was counted only a few times. This chain uses TRBV20-1 with TRBJ1-1; 9 bases map to TRBD1. CDR3 length: 11 residues. The germline gives CDR1 DFQATT, CDR2 SNEGSKA (reference sequence). V shed 6 bases and J 9 bases; nucleotides not matched to a gene: 5. The CDR3 DNA follows: TGCAGTGCCAGACACAGGGGGCAAGCTTTCTTT. Translating it yields CSARHRGQAFF.

The chain uses TRBV27 and TRBJ2-7, with D possibly being TRBD2 (5 bases). Germline values: CDR1 MNHEY, CDR2 SMNVEV (reference sequence). The CDR3 spans 17 residues. Between the trimmed V and J ends, which lost 2 bases and 0 bases, there was a span of 17 bases. CDR3 in amino acids: CASSLTQTDGLSYEQYF. As DNA, the CDR3 is TGTGCCAGCAGTTTAACCCAAACGGACGGACTCTCCTACGAGCAGTACTTC.

The chain links TRBV7-8 to TRBJ2-5, with 7 bases aligning to TRBD2. The CDR3 is 15 amino acids. CDR1 and CDR2 (germline): SGHVS, FQNEAQ. Trimming took 5 bases from V and 6 from J; bases not matched to a gene: 12. The CDR3 nucleotides are TGTGCCAGCAGCCCGGTCGCGGGACTAAGGAAGACCCAGTACTTC. Translating it yields CASSPVAGLRKTQYF.

This clonotype was observed a few times. The J gene is TRBJ2-5, the V gene TRBV5-1, with 9 nucleotides matching TRBD1. The germline V gene encodes CDR1 SGHRS and CDR2 YFSETQ. This CDR3 has 14 amino acids. V was pared by 4 bases and J by 2 bases, with 3 bases of the junction left unmatched. Here the CDR3 reads CASSTGTGQETQYF. DNA for the CDR3: TGCGCCAGCAGCACGGGGACAGGGCAAGAGACCCAGTACTTC.